A single sample gave rise to the 2 T cell receptor beta chains below, sequenced in a study of cytomegalovirus exposure and HLA in healthy donors. The PCR had 60 Vbeta and 13 Jbeta primers. Clones were sequenced by immunoSEQ multiplex PCR, and TCRdb holds only the in-frame ones, with some missing. The table shows around 120,000 clones, with over 60% occurring only once. Sequenced sample: PBMCs. These receptors all stem from a woman aged 40 to 50 in good health and CMV-seronegative.

In this sample, this clone turned up once. The rearrangement links TRBV18 to TRBJ1-4; possible D gene TRBD1, 6 bases. The ends were cut back, 5 bases at V and 5 bases at J, with 15 bases in the middle. CDR1 and CDR2 (germline): KGHSH, LQKENI. The CDR3 is made up of 15 amino acids. The CDR3 sequence: CASSRDTVINEKLFF. The CDR3 coding sequence is TGTGCCAGCTCAAGGGACACCGTCATAAATGAAAAACTGTTTTTT.

The chain recombines TRBV9 with TRBJ2-5; possible D gene TRBD2, 6 bases. The CDR3 is 14 residues long. Germline CDR1 is SGDLS and CDR2 is YYNGEE. V was shortened by 2 bases and J by 2 bases, with 10 bases between the two germline ends. The CDR3 is CASSVGTAQETQYF. CDR3 bases: TGTGCCAGCAGCGTCGGGACTGCACAAGAGACCCAGTACTTC.